The 30 T cell receptor beta chains listed next were all sequenced from one sample in a study of T cell responses to AZD1222 COVID-19 vaccine. Here immunoSEQ multiplex PCR was the method, and the copy in TCRdb shows in-frame clones only, minus some. This sample has just under 75,000 clones, with roughly 80% found just once. The specimen was peripheral blood, collected 28 days after the second AZD1222 dose. The receptor set was obtained from an adult who received the AZD1222 COVID-19 vaccine.

This clone was observed a handful of times. The chain combines TRBV5-4 with TRBJ1-1; 8 nucleotides agree with TRBD1. CDR3 size: 13 residues. Germline trimming cut 0 bases from V and 7 bases from J; bases unmatched to any gene: 2. Germline loops: CDR1 SGHNT, CDR2 YYREEE (reference sequence). Here the CDR3 DNA reads TGTGCCAGCAGCTTGGGGGGGACAGGTGAAGCTTTCTTT. It translates to CASSLGGTGEAFF.

Points on this clone: Distinct nucleotide sequences in the sample also encode this CDR3. The chain has TRBV9 and TRBJ2-2; no clear D gene. Germline values: CDR1 SGDLS, CDR2 YYNGEE. Trimming left V 0 bases short and J 4 bases short, with 4 bases between. This CDR3 is 13 amino acids long. The CDR3 region is CASSVGGTGELFF. CDR3 DNA sequence: TGTGCCAGCAGCGTAGGAGGCACCGGGGAGCTGTTTTTT.

The V call is TRBV24-1, the J call TRBJ2-1; D gene unclear. Germline CDR1 reads KGHDR; CDR2 reads SFDVKD. The V and J ends lost 12 bases and 2 bases respectively, with 13 bases between them. The CDR3 runs to 13 residues. In nucleotides, the CDR3 is TGTGCCGCCGCTGGGTGGGCCTACAATGAGCAGTTCTTC. Its protein product is CAAAGWAYNEQFF.

The chain recombines TRBV7-6 with TRBJ2-1; 11 bases map to TRBD2. V was clipped by 2 bases and J by 6 bases; unmatched bases: 9. CDR1 and CDR2 from the germline V gene are SGHVS and FNYEAQ. CDR3 length: 17 residues. The CDR3 sequence is CASSLSIAGGAGNEQFF. The CDR3 region has the DNA TGTGCCAGCAGCTTATCTATAGCGGGAGGGGCAGGCAATGAGCAGTTCTTC.

The V call is TRBV25-1, the J call TRBJ1-2, with D uncertain. V shed 7 bases and J shed 3 bases, with 9 bases lying between them. CDR3 size: 12 residues. CDR1 and CDR2 from the germline V gene are MGHDK and SYGVNS. The CDR3 DNA reads TGTGCCAGCAACGACGGACACTATGGCTACACCTTC. Amino acid sequence: CASNDGHYGYTF.

This chain's CDR3 is CASYSGTGTYNEQFF. The CDR3 DNA is TGTGCCAGTTATTCCGGGACAGGGACCTACAATGAGCAGTTCTTC. The chain employs TRBV19 and TRBJ2-1, with TRBD1 identical over 9 bases. Germline CDR1 is LNHDA and CDR2 is SQIVND (reference sequence). Losses at the gene ends were 8 bases for V and 2 bases for J; bases not matched to a gene: 7. The CDR3 sequence is 15 residues long.

As DNA, the CDR3 is TGTGCCAGCTCACCAATCAACCAGGGCACAGATACGCAGTATTTT. This encodes CASSPINQGTDTQYF. The V call is TRBV18, the J call TRBJ2-3; D is unclear. This CDR3 is 15 amino acids long. The germline V gene has CDR1 KGHSH and CDR2 LQKENI. Trimming took 2 bases from V and 1 from J, leaving 10 bases between them.

The chain links TRBV7-3 to TRBJ2-2; possibly TRBD1 for D (5 bases). Germline V gene lookup returns CDR1 SGHTA and CDR2 FQGTGA. V lost 3 bases, J lost 6 bases, and 11 bases lay in between. The CDR3 loop spans 14 amino acids. CDR3 loop: CASSLIEGAGELFF. CDR3 bases: TGTGCCAGCAGCTTGATTGAAGGGGCCGGGGAGCTGTTTTTT.

V is TRBV19 and J is TRBJ2-4, with 7 bases matching TRBD1. The CDR3 covers 15 residues. Germline CDR1 LNHDA, CDR2 SQIVND (reference sequence). V lost 5 bases to trimming and J lost 9 bases; unmatched junction nucleotides: 13. CDR3 in amino acids: CASSPQFDRAVIQYF. CDR3 nucleotides: TGTGCCAGTAGTCCTCAGTTCGACAGGGCGGTCATTCAGTACTTC. The complete variable domain, with remaining parts taken from reference TRBV19 and TRBJ2-4, reads DGGITQSPKYLFRKEGQNVTLSCEQNLNHDAMYWYRQDPGQGLRLIYYSQIVNDFQKGDIAEGYSVSREKKESFPLTVTSAQKNPTAFYLCASSPQFDRAVIQYFGAGTRLSVL.

V and J are TRBV7-9 and TRBJ2-1; tentatively, D is TRBD2 (6 bases). CDR1 and CDR2 (germline): SEHNR, FQNEAQ (reference sequence). The CDR3 spans 17 residues. V lost 5 bases, J lost 9 bases, and 26 bases lay in between. As DNA, the CDR3 is TGTGCCAGCAGCCCTCGGGAGTCCGCCCCCCACGTGGTTGAGCAGTTCTTC. This codes for CASSPRESAPHVVEQFF.

This clone was detected only a few times. V and J are TRBV5-5 and TRBJ2-1, with 7 bases lining up with TRBD2. V was clipped by 3 bases and J by 8 bases; unmatched bases: 11. The germline V gene encodes CDR1 SGHKS and CDR2 YYEKEE (reference sequence). The CDR3 spans 15 residues. DNA for the CDR3: TGTGCCAGCAGCTCACTTAGCGGGCCTTTGGATGAGCAGTTCTTC. Its translation is CASSSLSGPLDEQFF.

The CDR3 sequence is CASSAGRVSWPQHF. The CDR3 coding sequence is TGTGCCAGTAGCGCAGGCAGGGTGTCATGGCCCCAGCATTTT. This rearrangement joins TRBV19 to TRBJ1-5, with D maybe TRBD1 (5 bases). Germline V gene lookup returns CDR1 LNHDA and CDR2 SQIVND (reference sequence). V was pared by 6 bases and J by 9 bases, with 18 bases between. The CDR3 is 14 residues long.

This chain uses TRBV7-8 with TRBJ1-1; 10 nucleotides agree with TRBD1. Germline loops: CDR1 SGHVS, CDR2 FQNEAQ. V lost 3 bases and J lost 4; bases outside the gene matches: 2. The CDR3 contains 14 residues. The CDR3 DNA reads TGTGCCAGCAGCTTGACAGGGGGCGTCACTGAAGCTTTCTTT. The encoded protein is CASSLTGGVTEAFF.

CDR3 DNA sequence: TGTGCCAGCAGCCAACTGAGGGGCATGGGCGAGCAGTACTTC. Amino acid sequence: CASSQLRGMGEQYF. This chain joins TRBV16 and TRBJ2-7; D may match TRBD1 or TRBD2 (5 bases each). Trimming removed 2 bases at V and 6 bases at J, with 14 bases between. The CDR3 covers 14 residues. Germline V lookup: CDR1 KGHSY, CDR2 FQNENV.

This chain joins TRBV10-2 and TRBJ1-1, with D hard to call. The CDR3 spans 12 residues. Trimming left V 4 bases short and J 0 bases short, with 3 bases between. CDR1 is WSHSY, CDR2 SAAADI, per germline. CDR3 DNA sequence: TGCGCCAGCAGTGGGTTGAACACTGAAGCTTTCTTT. Protein product: CASSGLNTEAFF.

The chain has TRBV12-3 or TRBV12-4 and TRBJ1-2; D is undetermined. This CDR3 contains 13 residues. V was cut by 11 bases and J by 3 bases, with 16 bases left in between. CDR3 DNA sequence: TGTGCCGCCCACCGGGAGGGAGACTATGGCTACACCTTC. Amino acid sequence: CAAHREGDYGYTF.

The chain is built from TRBV30 and TRBJ2-7; D is possibly TRBD2 (6 bases). Trimming took off 7 bases at V and 2 bases at J, with 18 bases between the two ends. This CDR3 is built from 14 residues. The germline CDR1 and CDR2 sequences are GTSNPN and SVGIG (reference sequence). This chain's CDR3 is CAYLEGAGAYEQYF. Written as DNA, the CDR3 is TGTGCCTACCTGGAGGGAGCTGGAGCCTACGAGCAGTACTTC.

This clone turned up a few times. The genes are TRBV7-2 and TRBJ2-1; no clear D gene. Germline values: CDR1 SGHTA, CDR2 FQGNSA. The CDR3 is 15 residues long. V was shortened by 4 bases and J by 0 bases, with 10 bases between the two germline ends. The CDR3: CASSSAESSYNEQFF. The CDR3 DNA follows: TGTGCCAGCAGCTCCGCGGAGAGCTCCTACAATGAGCAGTTCTTC.

The chain couples TRBV27 to TRBJ2-7; D call uncertain. V gave up 9 bases and J gave up 5 bases, with 11 bases separating them. Germline V gene sequence: CDR1 MNHEY, CDR2 SMNVEV (reference sequence). The CDR3 covers 11 residues. The CDR3 loop reads CARDAWDEQYF. DNA for the CDR3: TGTGCCAGGGACGCATGGGACGAGCAGTACTTC.

The rearrangement uses TRBV6-2 or TRBV6-3 and TRBJ2-7; 7 bases are shared with TRBD2. The trim removed 2 bases at V and 4 bases at J, leaving 11 bases unmatched. CDR3 length: 16 residues. Germline V lookup: CDR1 MNHEY, CDR2 SVGEGT. The CDR3 region has the DNA TGTGCCAGCAGTTACGGCCCTAGCGGAGGGCGGTACGAGCAGTACTTC. Its protein is CASSYGPSGGRYEQYF.

The V gene is TRBV6-6, the J gene TRBJ1-2, with TRBD1 matching over 8 bases. CDR1 and CDR2 from the germline V gene are MNHNY and SVGAGI (reference sequence). Losses at the gene ends were 0 bases for V and 2 bases for J; bases not matched to a gene: 2. The CDR3 runs 15 residues. This CDR3 is CASSYSGTGNYGYTF. CDR3 nucleotide sequence: TGTGCCAGCAGTTACTCGGGGACAGGCAACTATGGCTACACCTTC.

The chain couples TRBV15 to TRBJ1-5, with D unresolved. V lost 3 bases and J 7 bases, leaving 16 bases between the germline ends. Germline V gene lookup returns CDR1 LNHNV and CDR2 YYDKDF (reference sequence). The CDR3 contains 15 residues. CDR3 bases: TGTGCCACCAGCAGGCCGGAGGCCGGCGGGCAGCCCCAGCATTTT. It is translated as CATSRPEAGGQPQHF.

The chain uses TRBV12-2 and TRBJ2-7; the table's D call of TRBD1 was not tested on the DNA. TRBV12-2 has pseudogene status. This CDR3 contains 14 residues. The CDR3 DNA reads TGTGCAAGTCGCTTATTAATAACAGACTACGAGCAGTACTTC. Protein sequence: CASRLLITDYEQYF.

The table lists this clone with a few counts. The chain is built from TRBV6-2 or TRBV6-3 and TRBJ1-1; 7 bases line up with TRBD1. CDR3 size: 15 residues. Trimming cost V 2 bases and J 0 bases; bases outside gene matches: 3. Germline CDR1 reads MNHEY; CDR2 reads SVGEGT. CDR3 in DNA: TGTGCCAGCAGTTACGGGACAGTTATGAACACTGAAGCTTTCTTT. This sequence encodes CASSYGTVMNTEAFF.

J is TRBJ2-5 and V is TRBV5-6; 10 bases map to TRBD2. CDR3 length equals 17 residues. Germline V gives CDR1 SGHDT, CDR2 YYEEEE. The J segment lost 1 base and the V segment lost 4 bases, leaving 10 bases of the junction unmatched. The CDR3 region is CASSPWTSGSFQETQYF. In nucleotides, the CDR3 is TGTGCCAGCAGCCCCTGGACTAGCGGATCGTTCCAAGAGACCCAGTACTTC.

This chain connects TRBV30 to TRBJ2-5; D uncertain. With 2 bases removed from V and 0 bases from J, the gap between germline ends came to 13 bases. The CDR3 has 15 amino acids. Germline V gene data show CDR1 as GTSNPN and CDR2 as SVGIG (reference sequence). The CDR3 here is CAWSTSIGYQETQYF. The DNA for the CDR3 is TGTGCCTGGAGTACATCCATCGGGTACCAAGAGACCCAGTACTTC.

The J gene is TRBJ1-2, the V gene TRBV4-3; D is unclear. Germline assignment: CDR1 LGHNA and CDR2 YSLEER. The V end lost 1 base, the J end lost 4 bases, and 13 bases lay between the germline ends. The CDR3 covers 15 residues. CDR3 sequence: CASSQGRALAYGYTF. CDR3 nucleotide sequence: TGCGCCAGCAGCCAAGGTAGGGCTCTCGCCTATGGCTACACCTTC.

The rearrangement links TRBV2 to TRBJ2-5; a possible D gene is TRBD2 (6 bases). The CDR3 covers 12 residues. Looked up from germline, CDR1 is SNHLY and CDR2 is FYNNEI. V lost 2 bases and J 7 bases, leaving 8 bases between the germline ends. CDR3 sequence reads: CASSEQGGTQYF. The CDR3 DNA follows: TGTGCCAGCAGTGAACAGGGAGGGACCCAGTACTTC.

The rearrangement uses TRBV7-9 and TRBJ2-1, with 8 bases matching TRBD2. CDR1 is SEHNR and CDR2 is FQNEAQ in the germline V gene (reference sequence). Trimming took 3 bases from V and 9 from J; bases not matched to a gene: 13. This CDR3 spans 16 amino acids. CDR3 sequence reads: CASSFVPGLDGPEQFF. In DNA form, the CDR3 reads TGTGCCAGCAGCTTCGTTCCGGGACTAGACGGGCCTGAGCAGTTCTTC. Full variable domain (rest looked up from reference TRBV7-9 and TRBJ2-1): DTGVSQNPRHKITKRGQNVTFRCDPISEHNRLYWYRQTLGQGPEFLTYFQNEAQLEKSRLLSDRFSAERPKGSFSTLEIQRTEQGDSAMYLCASSFVPGLDGPEQFFGPGTRLTVL.

The genes are TRBV24-1 and TRBJ1-5; D ambiguous. Germline lookup yields CDR1 KGHDR and CDR2 SFDVKD. With 2 bases removed from V and 0 bases from J, the gap between germline ends came to 4 bases. CDR3 size: 14 residues. The CDR3 loop is CATSDSYSNQPQHF. CDR3 DNA sequence: TGTGCCACCAGTGATTCCTATAGCAATCAGCCCCAGCATTTT.